The following is a T cell receptor (beta chain) sequence with its context. Which antigen it targets is not known. It has no much larger one-base neighbor in the sample; base qualities were not kept. Inclusion was restricted to participants for whom at least one PBMC sample before ART initiation and at least two post-ART samples were available. All participants with HIV were treated in the United States of America. Cryopreserved samples of 1-10 million PBMC were thawed and washed before DNA extraction. At the time of the earliest PBMC sample, participants with HIV were aged between roughly 20 and 60 years. PBMC samples were contributed by each participant from 1-4 timepoints before ART initiation and 2-8 timepoints after ART initiation, with a median of 7 samples. For every participant, serial HIV viral load, CD4+ T-cell count, ART history and demographic data were obtained. Using a Qiagen kit on a QIAcube, genomic DNA was extracted from unsorted PBMC, with samples processed in batches of 12.

The sample comes from a study of long-term antiretroviral therapy in people with HIV (dated by TCRdb to 2022 to 2024). Regarding the complete study: Collection of the earliest samples took place about a decade ahead of the 2015 WHO recommendation for immediate ART, at a time when ART was typically delayed until CD4 counts fell. A retrospective serial study tested whether ART initiation and durable HIV suppression were associated with changes in peripheral blood TRB repertoire composition and diversity. From 25 to 30 adults with confirmed HIV infection, the cohort provided 150 to 200 cryopreserved PBMC samples, gathered serially across a mean of roughly 6 years (range 1-12). Of the roughly 30 participants with HIV, eleven were female. Test extractions of a monoclonal T-cell line alongside approximately 36 polyclonal samples showed no cross-contamination during QIAcube processing.

General study outcomes and caveats: Because pre-ART samples had limited cell numbers, profiling was done on unsorted PBMC rather than on sorted CD4+ and CD8+ T cells. Starting ART was linked to a significant rise in TRB diversity, yet even with long-term ART the diversity remained significantly lower than in transplant donor controls. Expanded TRB clones identified before ART initiation dominated the repertoire across all time points, though the dominance fluctuated and decreased in many PLHIV after ART. Compared with controls, HIV repertoires had narrower CDR3 length ranges, and the network structure pointed to an antigen-experienced repertoire that shifted only slightly toward naive after ART. Because PBMC availability was limited, only the TCR beta chain was sequenced, with no alpha chain pairing. The samples span the years 2004 to 2017, and the ART regimens used at that time may not be as effective as current regimens. Inferences about post-ART repertoire changes were limited because no data were available on ART adherence, viral resistance or therapy changes.

CDR1 SGHNT and CDR2 YYREEE were looked up in the germline V gene (reference sequence). V was cut back by 2 bases and J by 2 bases, leaving a gap of 7 bases between them. From its cysteine to its phenylalanine, the CDR3 spans 13 amino acids. CDR3 DNA is the only sequence kept; it has 39 bases, read in frame from the first base. The immunoSEQ hsTCRB v3.0 assay was used at survey level resolution to sequence the TRB variable region. A depth of 40,000-50,000 T-cell genomes per sample was targeted for TRB sequencing. Pooled TRB libraries were sequenced on an Illumina MiSeq with a v3 150-cycle kit. The paper's data handling went like this. Repertoire analysis was performed in R inside a reproducible Nextflow workflow that covered QC, data transformation and analysis. LymphoSeq2, an R package for exploring AIRR-Seq data, was used to implement the custom analyses. A few samples that yielded fewer than 5000 total TRB sequences were excluded, so that 150 to 200 HIV repertoires were analyzed. Among the 170 to 200 HIV repertoires that were kept, some 61 were collected before ART initiation and under 150 were collected after ART initiation. Repertoires were downsampled to 5000 TRB nucleotide sequences, with summary statistics averaged over 100 downsampling iterations. TRB sequences were retained for analysis only if CDR3 regions of at least seven amino acids were present. Diversity was assessed using a clonality score derived from Shannon entropy and using the Gini coefficient. Repertoire networks linked the top 5000 CDR3 amino acid sequences whenever two sequences differed by an edit distance of one. Antigen specificity groups and MHC restriction were predicted for TRB CDR3 amino acid sequences with GLIPH2. Known CMV, EBV, HIV or tissue antigen associations were flagged by matching CDR3 amino acid sequences against VDJdb and McPAS-TCR. Pre-ART, post-ART and control groups were compared with Wilcoxon signed-rank tests and Holm-Bonferroni correction. TCRdb took over this immuneACCESS table, retaining in-frame rearrangements with V and J assigned. Such tables are incomplete; in checked studies, under half of the missing clones stem from an unresolved V gene, and the remainder is unexplained. V and J calls and clone size are as listed in that table; D and trimming were resolved from the DNA. For this sample the table gives about 21,000 clones, of which about 85% were detected only once. About 3.4% of the sample comes from the top ten.

The rearranged chain carries TRBV5-4 and TRBJ1-2; TRBD1 is perhaps the D gene, given 6 matching bases. This clonotype was sampled from a woman between 50 and 59 years old with HIV. The sample was unsorted PBMCs, taken 1.9 years after starting antiretroviral therapy. The CDR3 is CASSFDRNYGYTF. The DNA sequence is as follows: TGTGCCAGCAGCTTTGACAGGAACTATGGCTACACCTTC.